The entry that follows covers one T cell receptor beta chain sequence. No antigen is known for it. The sample comes from a study of cytomegalovirus exposure and HLA in healthy donors. Overall study findings and caveats: Trimming of TCR beta V- and J-genes showed a link, identified in a later analysis, to a missense DCLRE1C variant. In most subjects, TCR beta sequences reportedly gave accurate predictions of HLA-A and HLA-B alleles.

Primers included in the PCR were 60 Vbeta and 13 Jbeta primers. Clones were read by immunoSEQ multiplex PCR, and TCRdb kept only the in-frame ones, dropping some. The sample contains 150,000 to 200,000 clones, around 79% of which appear only once. This CDR3 is 15 amino acids long. Trimming removed 7 bases from V and 3 bases from J; junction bases left unmatched: 9. CDR1 and CDR2 from the germline V gene are MDHEN and SYDVKM. This sequence originates from a woman between 45 and 65 years old in good health and CMV-seronegative. J is TRBJ2-3 and V is TRBV28; 8 bases are shared with TRBD1. The sample was PBMCs. Here the CDR3 reads CASTPGGRWTDTQYF. In nucleotides, the CDR3 is TGTGCCAGCACGCCAGGGGGCAGGTGGACAGATACGCAGTATTTT.